The 32 T cell receptor beta chains listed next were all sequenced from one sample in a study of early T cells in non-severe SARS-CoV-2 infection. MiXCR, applied by TCRdb to the 5' RACE reads, yields one record per CDR3 protein. Found here are over 60,000 distinct CDR3 sequences, over 9% of them singletons; the top ten hold approximately 8%. The specimen was whole blood, collected at baseline. Every receptor here comes from an adult who was a healthcare worker with PCR-confirmed SARS-CoV-2 infection or an uninfected control (not recorded which).

There are a few counts of this clonotype. This may arise from a read error, as a much more abundant clone is one base away. The chain has TRBV7-9 and TRBJ2-3; D is uncertain. Germline-derived CDR1 and CDR2 are SEHNR and FQNEAQ (reference sequence). This CDR3 spans 16 amino acids. Trimming removed 3 bases at V and 3 bases at J, with 16 bases between. CDR3 sequence: CASSLFRHGVTDTQYF. The CDR3, as DNA: TGTGCCAGCAGCTTGTTTAGACATGGTGTGACAGATACGCAGTATTTT. Full variable domain (outside the CDR3, taken from reference TRBV7-9 and TRBJ2-3): DTGVSQNPRHKITKRGQNVTFRCDPISEHNRLYWYRQTLGQGPEFLTYFQNEAQLEKSRLLSDRFSAERPKGSFSTLEIQRTEQGDSAMYLCASSLFRHGVTDTQYFGPGTRLTVL.

This chain connects TRBV7-9 to TRBJ2-3, with TRBD2 matching 8 bases. Trimming took 1 base from V and 5 from J; bases not matched to a gene: 5. Germline V gene sequence: CDR1 SEHNR, CDR2 FQNEAQ (reference sequence). The CDR3 is 15 amino acids. CDR3 in amino acids: CASSLGGLGRDTQYF. The CDR3 nucleotides are TGTGCCAGCAGCTTAGGGGGACTAGGGAGAGATACGCAGTATTTT.

This clonotype was found a few times. This chain's CDR3 is CASSLRQDNYGYTF. CDR3 in DNA: TGCGCCAGCAGCTTGAGGCAGGATAACTATGGCTACACCTTC. The chain links TRBV5-1 to TRBJ1-2, with no clear D. Germline V lookup: CDR1 SGHRS, CDR2 YFSETQ. The CDR3 runs to 14 residues. V lost 1 base and J lost 1, with 8 bases in between.

This clonotype turned up a few times. The chain couples TRBV3-1 to TRBJ2-7; D is uncertain. Trimming pared 3 bases from V and 6 bases from J, leaving 15 bases between. The germline V gene has CDR1 LGHDT and CDR2 YNNKEL (reference sequence). This CDR3 has 14 residues. The CDR3 loop reads CASSQYLTPGEQYF. CDR3 in DNA: TGTGCCAGCAGCCAGTACCTGACCCCCGGCGAGCAGTACTTC.

This chain joins TRBV20-1 and TRBJ2-4; TRBD1 matches 9 bases. Trimming took 4 bases from V and 4 from J; bases not matched to a gene: 11. This CDR3 has 16 residues. In germline, CDR1 is DFQATT, CDR2 SNEGSKA (reference sequence). CDR3 bases: TGCAGTGCTACCTCCGGGACAGGGCTAGGAAAAAACATTCAGTACTTC. This sequence encodes CSATSGTGLGKNIQYF.

The chain is built from TRBV4-1 and TRBJ2-7; 7 bases align to TRBD2. The CDR3 has 15 residues. The V gene end was trimmed by 4 bases and the J gene end by 6 bases; junction bases not matched to a gene: 12. In germline, CDR1 is MGHRA, CDR2 YSYEKL. Here the CDR3 reads CASSPAGEPRAEQYF. CDR3 bases: TGCGCCAGCAGCCCTGCGGGGGAACCACGGGCCGAGCAGTACTTC.

This clonotype was picked up a small number of times. The J gene is TRBJ2-1, the V gene TRBV29-1; no clear D gene. The germline gives CDR1 SQVTM, CDR2 ANQGSEA. V dropped 6 bases and J dropped 8 bases, with 17 bases sitting between them. This CDR3 is built from 13 residues. The CDR3: CSVKDEPQDEQFF. The CDR3 DNA is TGCAGCGTAAAAGACGAACCCCAGGATGAGCAGTTCTTC.

This clonotype was found a few times. This rearrangement joins TRBV5-5 to TRBJ2-7; no reliable D call. Trimming removed 6 bases from V and 3 bases from J, with 13 bases in between. Germline V gives CDR1 SGHKS, CDR2 YYEKEE (reference sequence). CDR3 length: 13 residues. The CDR3 DNA reads as TGTGCCAGCAACCTGGGCAGGAGCTACGAGCAGTACTTC. Residues: CASNLGRSYEQYF.

The rearrangement uses TRBV7-8 and TRBJ1-5; tentatively, D is TRBD1 (6 bases). This CDR3 comprises 15 residues. V was shortened by 6 bases and J by 2 bases, with 14 bases between the two germline ends. Germline V gene data show CDR1 as SGHVS and CDR2 as FQNEAQ. The CDR3 DNA reads TGTGCCAGCAGTTTATACAGGGTTGGCAATCAGCCCCAGCATTTT. Its protein product is CASSLYRVGNQPQHF.

This clonotype was counted a few times. The CDR3 DNA reads as TGCGCCAGCAGCTTCGGCCCGGGGCGGAACACTGAAGCTTTCTTT. Encoded protein: CASSFGPGRNTEAFF. The V gene is TRBV5-1, the J gene TRBJ1-1; possibly TRBD1 for D (5 bases). V lost 2 bases, J lost 1 base, and 12 bases lay in between. CDR1 and CDR2 (germline): SGHRS, YFSETQ. CDR3 size: 15 residues.

This clonotype was counted between two and nine times. V usage is TRBV20-1 and J usage is TRBJ1-1, with TRBD1 as a possible D gene (5 bases). Trimming pared 5 bases from V and 6 bases from J, leaving 13 bases between. CDR3 length: 12 amino acids. CDR1 and CDR2 (germline): DFQATT, SNEGSKA (reference sequence). CDR3 sequence: CSAGDRPAEAFF. CDR3 nucleotides: TGCAGTGCTGGCGACAGACCCGCTGAAGCTTTCTTT.

This clonotype has a handful of counts. This chain connects TRBV12-5 to TRBJ2-5; D is uncertain. The CDR3 is 13 amino acids. V lost 1 base and J 5 bases, leaving 8 bases between the germline ends. The germline V gene has CDR1 LGHNT and CDR2 FRNRAP. CDR3 sequence reads: CASGLDLGETQYF. CDR3 DNA: TGTGCTAGTGGTTTGGACCTCGGGGAGACCCAGTACTTC.

The chain is built from TRBV28 and TRBJ1-1; 9 bases fit TRBD1. Trimming cost V 2 bases and J 8 bases; bases outside gene matches: 9. The CDR3 is 15 amino acids. The germline gives CDR1 MDHEN, CDR2 SYDVKM. The CDR3 region has the DNA TGTGCCAGCAGTTTACAGGGGACAGGGCCTGGGGAAGCTTTCTTT. It yields the protein CASSLQGTGPGEAFF.

V usage is TRBV13 and J usage is TRBJ2-1, with 14 bases matching TRBD2. Germline CDR1 PRHDT, CDR2 FYEKMQ (reference sequence). V lost 5 bases, J lost 6 bases, and 12 bases stayed unmatched. There are 18 residues in the CDR3. CDR3 in DNA: TGTGCCAGCAGCCTCACACGACTAGCGGGGGGGCCTGGCAATGAGCAGTTCTTC. Translated, it gives CASSLTRLAGGPGNEQFF.

This clonotype was observed a handful of times. The chain carries TRBV4-3 and TRBJ2-7, with D maybe TRBD1 (5 bases). With 1 base removed from V and 2 bases from J, the gap between germline ends came to 12 bases. Germline loops: CDR1 LGHNA, CDR2 YSLEER. The CDR3 is 15 residues long. In nucleotides, the CDR3 is TGCGCCAGCAGCCAAGTCCTCGACAGCACCTACGAGCAGTACTTC. This codes for CASSQVLDSTYEQYF.

This clonotype was seen repeatedly, ten times or more. This sequence joins TRBV9 and TRBJ2-3, with TRBD2 as a possible D gene (6 bases). The ends were cut back, 2 bases at V and 2 bases at J, with 9 bases in the middle. Germline V CDR1 and CDR2: SGDLS, YYNGEE. The CDR3 is 14 residues long. The CDR3 protein is CASSVSGVTDTQYF. CDR3 coding DNA: TGTGCCAGCAGCGTTAGCGGCGTCACAGATACGCAGTATTTT. The full variable domain, completed using reference TRBV9 and TRBJ2-3, is DSGVTQTPKHLITATGQRVTLRCSPRSGDLSVYWYQQSLDQGLQFLIQYYNGEERAKGNILERFSAQQFPDLHSELNLSSLELGDSALYFCASSVSGVTDTQYFGPGTRLTVL.

On this clonotype itself: The CDR3 does not close with the conserved phenylalanine or tryptophan, likely indicating a read error. The chain uses TRBV9 and TRBJ2-3, with D unresolved. V was clipped by 0 bases and J by 1 base, with 3 bases between them. Germline CDR1 is SGDLS and CDR2 is YYNGEE. The CDR3 loop spans 13 amino acids. The CDR3 DNA follows: TGTGCCAGCAGCGTAGGGGGCACAGATACGCAGTATCTT. Translating it yields CASSVGGTDTQYL.

This clonotype was found a few times. This chain links TRBV6-6 with TRBJ2-1, with D perhaps TRBD2 (5 bases). Trimming shortened V by 0 bases and J by 6 bases, and 9 bases separated the two germline ends. The CDR3 consists of 14 residues. Germline loops: CDR1 MNHNY, CDR2 SVGAGI (reference sequence). The CDR3 is CASSYSTTSNEQFF. DNA for the CDR3: TGTGCCAGCAGTTACTCGACTACTTCCAATGAGCAGTTCTTC.

Only a few counts were recorded for this clonotype. DNA of the CDR3: TGTGCCATCAGTGAGTCGGCTAGCGGGGACTACAATGAGCAGTTCTTC. Translating gives CAISESASGDYNEQFF. This sequence joins TRBV10-3 and TRBJ2-1; TRBD2 matches 9 bases. The CDR3 spans 16 residues. Germline V CDR1 and CDR2: ENHRY, SYGVKD. The trim removed 0 bases at V and 3 bases at J, leaving 3 bases unmatched.

This sequence joins TRBV30 and TRBJ1-3; D gene uncertain. Germline lookup yields CDR1 GTSNPN and CDR2 SVGIG (reference sequence). Trimming stripped 2 bases from V and 0 bases from J, with 8 bases between. There are 14 residues in the CDR3. The CDR3 region is CAWSPSLSGNTIYF. The CDR3, as DNA: TGTGCCTGGAGTCCGAGCCTCTCTGGAAACACCATATATTTT. The variable domain in full, completed from reference TRBV30 and TRBJ1-3, reads SQTIHQWPATLVQPVGSPLSLECTVEGTSNPNLYWYRQAAGRGLQLLFYSVGIGQISSEVPQNLSASRPQDRQFILSSKKLLLSDSGFYLCAWSPSLSGNTIYFGEGSWLTVV.

This clonotype was recorded a few times. This rearrangement joins TRBV18 to TRBJ2-3; no reliable D call. V lost 3 bases and J 4 bases, leaving 8 bases between the germline ends. Germline-derived CDR1 and CDR2 are KGHSH and LQKENI. The CDR3 runs to 13 residues. CDR3 nucleotide sequence: TGTGCCAGCTCACCCGGGTCGCCAGATACGCAGTATTTT. It is translated as CASSPGSPDTQYF.

The chain is built from TRBV5-1 and TRBJ2-7; 7 bases match TRBD1. The germline V gene has CDR1 SGHRS and CDR2 YFSETQ. The CDR3 covers 15 residues. The ends lost 4 bases at V and 5 bases at J; junction bases unmatched: 12. The CDR3 sequence is CASSTKTGEKNEQYF. In DNA form, the CDR3 reads TGCGCCAGCAGCACGAAAACAGGGGAGAAGAACGAGCAGTACTTC.

This clonotype was seen more than once but under ten times. The rearrangement uses TRBV4-1 and TRBJ1-6; D ambiguous. V was trimmed by 8 bases and J by 7 bases, leaving 12 bases between them. The CDR3 length is 13 residues. Germline CDR1 reads MGHRA; CDR2 reads YSYEKL. CDR3 nucleotide sequence: TGCGCCAGCGGGTGGACGGTGAATTCACCCCTCCACTTT. This translates into CASGWTVNSPLHF.

This clonotype was picked up a small number of times. The CDR3 DNA reads as TGTGCCACCAGTGATCAGGGACAGGGTTCGTACGAGCAGTACTTC. This translates into CATSDQGQGSYEQYF. The V gene is TRBV24-1, the J gene TRBJ2-7; 9 nucleotides line up with TRBD1. Germline CDR1 and CDR2: KGHDR and SFDVKD. The CDR3 totals 15 residues. With V trimmed by 3 bases and J by 4 bases, 6 bases remained unmatched.

This clonotype was counted between two and nine times. This chain joins TRBV4-1 and TRBJ2-5; 8 nucleotides match TRBD1. V was clipped by 0 bases and J by 5 bases; unmatched bases: 8. Looked up from germline, CDR1 is MGHRA and CDR2 is YSYEKL. The CDR3 has 16 amino acids. DNA of the CDR3: TGCGCCAGCAGCCAAGAGGGGAACAGGGGGATGGAGACCCAGTACTTC. It specifies CASSQEGNRGMETQYF.

V is TRBV4-3 and J is TRBJ1-1; tentatively, D is TRBD1 (5 bases). The V end was cut by 0 bases, the J end by 0 bases, with 14 bases between. Germline lookup yields CDR1 LGHNA and CDR2 YSLEER. This CDR3 is built from 17 residues. The CDR3 nucleotides are TGCGCCAGCAGCCAAGATTGGTCAAGGGGCTTGAACACTGAAGCTTTCTTT. Translation: CASSQDWSRGLNTEAFF.

V is TRBV12-3 or TRBV12-4 and J is TRBJ2-2, with D possibly matching TRBD1 (5 bases). The ends were cut back, 6 bases at V and 2 bases at J, with 10 bases in the middle. CDR3 length equals 14 residues. The DNA for the CDR3 is TGTGCCAGCAGGGTAGACAGTAACACCGGGGAGCTGTTTTTT. Its translation: CASRVDSNTGELFF.

Only a few counts were recorded for this clonotype. This chain uses TRBV4-3 with TRBJ2-7; D assignment may be TRBD1 or TRBD2 (5 bases each). The CDR3 spans 13 residues. CDR1 LGHNA and CDR2 YSLEER come from the germline V gene. Trimming pared 4 bases from V and 5 bases from J, leaving 12 bases between. The DNA for the CDR3 is TGCGCCAGCAGCCTCGGGACCGGTGACGAGCAGTACTTC. It encodes CASSLGTGDEQYF.

This clonotype came up a few times. CDR3 loop: CASSPQRETNEKLFF. Here the CDR3 DNA reads TGTGCCAGCAGCCCCCAAAGGGAGACTAATGAAAAACTGTTTTTT. The chain recombines TRBV5-6 with TRBJ1-4; no reliable D call. Germline assignment: CDR1 SGHDT and CDR2 YYEEEE. This CDR3 has 15 residues. The ends were cut back, 4 bases at V and 2 bases at J, with 12 bases in the middle.

The chain recombines TRBV5-4 with TRBJ1-1; 10 bases map to TRBD1. The germline V gene encodes CDR1 SGHNT and CDR2 YYREEE (reference sequence). J lost 5 bases, V lost 3 bases, and 10 bases had no gene match. This CDR3 region has 16 residues. This chain's CDR3 is CASSSGQGSVETEAFF. The CDR3 DNA sequence: TGTGCCAGCAGCTCGGGACAGGGGTCGGTGGAGACTGAAGCTTTCTTT.

In this sample, this clonotype turned up a few times. V and J are TRBV18 and TRBJ1-1; unclear D gene. V dropped 3 bases and J dropped 1 base, with 12 bases sitting between them. The CDR3 length is 15 residues. Germline-derived CDR1 and CDR2 are KGHSH and LQKENI. The CDR3 DNA sequence: TGTGCCAGCTCACCGTTGCACAGATCGAACACTGAAGCTTTCTTT. It translates to CASSPLHRSNTEAFF.

This clonotype has a count of ten or more. This sequence joins TRBV7-9 and TRBJ2-6; D possibly corresponds to TRBD1 (6 bases). This CDR3 is built from 20 residues. The V gene lost 8 bases and the J gene lost 0 bases, with 26 bases spanning the gap. Germline CDR1 is SEHNR and CDR2 is FQNEAQ (reference sequence). The CDR3 DNA reads TGTGCCAGCTTGCGACGGGACATAAGAGGAGAGGCCTCTGGGGCCAACGTCCTGACTTTC. This gives the protein CASLRRDIRGEASGANVLTF.